Shown below are 8 T cell receptor beta chains from a single sample sequenced in a study of shared clonotypes between healthy human individuals. The method was immunoSEQ multiplex PCR; TCRdb's version includes in-frame clones alone and lacks a portion of them. The sample contains 2 million to 3 million clones, around 90% of which appear only once. Sequenced material: naive CD4+ T cells sorted from blood. Subset noted: CD45RA+ positively selected. These receptor sequences come from a man younger than 30 in good health.

This rearrangement joins TRBV2 to TRBJ2-2; no clear D gene. V was clipped by 3 bases and J by 3 bases, with 5 bases between them. There are 13 residues in the CDR3. From germline, CDR1 is SNHLY and CDR2 FYNNEI. CDR3 coding DNA: TGTGCCAGCAGTGAGCAGGACACCGGGGAGCTGTTTTTT. Translated, it gives CASSEQDTGELFF.

The rearrangement links TRBV29-1 to TRBJ2-7; D might be TRBD2 (6 bases). CDR1 is SQVTM, CDR2 ANQGSEA, per germline. Trimming removed 7 bases from V and 0 bases from J, with 19 bases in between. This CDR3 has 15 amino acids. The CDR3 bases are TGCAGCGCTTTGACCCCCGACGGGAGCTCCTACGAGCAGTACTTC. This encodes CSALTPDGSSYEQYF.

V gene TRBV12-5 combines with J gene TRBJ1-2; 9 bases match TRBD1. The length of the CDR3 is 16 residues. Per germline, CDR1 LGHNT and CDR2 FRNRAP. V lost 4 bases, J lost 4 bases, and 10 bases stayed unmatched. The CDR3 region has the DNA TGTGCTAGTGGTTGGAATCCGGGACAGGGAGGCTATGGCTACACCTTC. This sequence encodes CASGWNPGQGGYGYTF.

J is TRBJ2-1 and V is TRBV2; 7 positions match TRBD1. The CDR3 runs 16 residues. The germline V gene encodes CDR1 SNHLY and CDR2 FYNNEI. The V and J ends lost 6 bases and 7 bases, in that order; junction bases with no gene match: 15. CDR3: CASSPTRTGFRNEQFF. Here the CDR3 DNA reads TGTGCCAGCAGCCCCACCAGGACAGGATTCCGGAATGAGCAGTTCTTC. Full variable domain (outside the CDR3, taken from reference TRBV2 and TRBJ2-1): EPEVTQTPSHQVTQMGQEVILRCVPISNHLYFYWYRQILGQKVEFLVSFYNNEISEKSEIFDDQFSVERPDGSNFTLKIRSTKLEDSAMYFCASSPTRTGFRNEQFFGPGTRLTVL.

The gene calls are TRBV5-1 and TRBJ2-7; D is unclear. V was clipped by 0 bases and J by 1 base, with 8 bases between them. The CDR3 totals 14 residues. CDR1 and CDR2 from the germline V gene are SGHRS and YFSETQ. This CDR3 reads CASSLVQESYEQYF. CDR3 DNA sequence: TGCGCCAGCAGCTTGGTTCAGGAGTCCTACGAGCAGTACTTC.

This rearrangement joins TRBV7-9 to TRBJ1-2; TRBD1 is a possible D gene (5 bases). Trimming removed 5 bases from V and 3 bases from J, with 13 bases in between. CDR1 and CDR2 from the germline V gene are SEHNR and FQNEAQ (reference sequence). CDR3 length: 14 amino acids. The CDR3 nucleotides are TGTGCCAGCAGCCCGGACGGAGGGGACTATGGCTACACCTTC. Amino acid sequence: CASSPDGGDYGYTF.

V and J are TRBV30 and TRBJ2-7, with TRBD1 matching 11 bases. The V segment lost 3 bases and the J segment 2 bases; nucleotides outside the gene matches: 3. The CDR3 consists of 14 residues. Germline V CDR1 and CDR2: GTSNPN, SVGIG (reference sequence). Here the CDR3 DNA reads TGTGCCTGGAGCGGACAGGGGGCAGCCTACGAGCAGTACTTC. Translation: CAWSGQGAAYEQYF.

This sequence joins TRBV5-1 and TRBJ2-3, with TRBD2 identical over 8 bases. The CDR3 totals 16 residues. Germline loops: CDR1 SGHRS, CDR2 YFSETQ. Trimming cost V 3 bases and J 5 bases; bases outside gene matches: 11. The DNA of the CDR3 is TGCGCCAGCAGCTCTACTAGCGGCCCACCGAAAGATACGCAGTATTTT. Its protein is CASSSTSGPPKDTQYF.